The 18 T cell receptor beta chains below were found in one sample sequenced in a study of T cells in tumors after PD-1 blockade. Profiling relied on immunoSEQ multiplex PCR, and the TCRdb table lists in-frame clones only, not all of them. The repertoire includes around 49,000 clones, about 85% of them detected once, and approximately 4.1% sits in the top ten. Sample: PBMCs, taken before anti-PD-1 treatment. These receptors came from a human donor with basal cell carcinoma.

CDR3 region: CASSSLRDGNRGAFF. The CDR3 DNA reads TGTGCCAGCAGTTCCCTCAGGGACGGCAATCGGGGCGCTTTCTTT. V gene TRBV6-2 or TRBV6-3 combines with J gene TRBJ1-1, with D perhaps matching TRBD1 (5 bases). The CDR3 is 15 amino acids. Germline V CDR1 and CDR2: MNHEY, SVGEGT. V lost 4 bases to trimming and J lost 11 bases, with 23 bases between them.

V gene TRBV3-1 (or the pseudogene TRBV3-2) combines with J gene TRBJ2-1; 12 bases are shared with TRBD2. The CDR3 is made up of 15 amino acids. Looked up from germline, CDR1 is LGHDT and CDR2 is YNNKEL (reference sequence). J gave up 5 bases and V 4 bases, and 3 bases lay outside the gene matches. In DNA, the CDR3 is TGTGCCAGCAGCCCTAGACTAGCGGGGGACAATGAGCAGTTCTTC. Translating gives CASSPRLAGDNEQFF.

The chain is built from TRBV6-1 and TRBJ2-5; the D is unclear. V lost 3 bases to trimming and J lost 8 bases, with 13 bases between them. The CDR3 loop spans 13 amino acids. The germline V gene encodes CDR1 MNHNS and CDR2 SASEGT. The DNA for the CDR3 is TGTGCCAGCAGTGAGGCCTTCTTAGGAACCCAGTACTTC. The encoded protein is CASSEAFLGTQYF.

V and J are TRBV28 and TRBJ2-2, with unresolved D. CDR1 is MDHEN, CDR2 SYDVKM, per germline. Trimming left V 3 bases short and J 7 bases short, with 6 bases between. CDR3 length equals 12 residues. The CDR3 DNA follows: TGTGCCAGCAGTTTGGGTATCGGGGAGCTGTTTTTT. Translated, it gives CASSLGIGELFF.

The rearrangement joins TRBV24-1 to TRBJ1-4; D call uncertain. Germline loops: CDR1 KGHDR, CDR2 SFDVKD. Trimming removed 3 bases from V and 4 bases from J, with 8 bases in between. The CDR3 extends over 14 amino acids. The DNA for the CDR3 is TGTGCCACCAGTGATCGCAGATATAATGAAAAACTGTTTTTT. Its protein product is CATSDRRYNEKLFF.

The chain combines TRBV23-1 with TRBJ2-5, with D tentatively TRBD1 or TRBD2 (7 bases each). The assigned J gene may be wrong: the sequence end matches TRBJ2-7 better. TRBV23-1 is noted as an ORF with a role that remains uncertain. The CDR3 runs to 15 residues. The CDR3: CASSLTGEGYYEQYF. The CDR3 bases are TGCGCCAGCAGCCTTACAGGGGAGGGATACTACGAGCAGTACTTC.

This sequence joins TRBV9 and TRBJ2-5; 12 nucleotides align to TRBD2. Germline assignment: CDR1 SGDLS and CDR2 YYNGEE. This CDR3 region has 18 residues. J gave up 2 bases and V 4 bases, and 12 bases lay outside the gene matches. CDR3 sequence: CASSPGASGGAWQETQYF. CDR3 sequence (DNA): TGTGCCAGCAGCCCTGGGGCTAGCGGGGGGGCCTGGCAAGAGACCCAGTACTTC. The full variable domain, rest sourced from reference TRBV9 and TRBJ2-5, is DSGVTQTPKHLITATGQRVTLRCSPRSGDLSVYWYQQSLDQGLQFLIQYYNGEERAKGNILERFSAQQFPDLHSELNLSSLELGDSALYFCASSPGASGGAWQETQYFGPGTRLLVL.

The V gene is TRBV30, the J gene TRBJ2-6, with 8 positions matching TRBD2. This CDR3 has 16 amino acids. Germline-derived CDR1 and CDR2 are GTSNPN and SVGIG (reference sequence). Trimming cost V 7 bases and J 0 bases; bases outside gene matches: 8. This chain's CDR3 is CALGGRGASGANVLTF. CDR3 nucleotides: TGTGCCTTAGGGGGGCGGGGGGCCTCTGGGGCCAACGTCCTGACTTTC.

The V call is TRBV29-1, the J call TRBJ1-1, with D unclear. CDR1 SQVTM and CDR2 ANQGSEA come from the germline V gene. This CDR3 has 13 residues. Trimming left V 1 base short and J 0 bases short, with 6 bases between. In DNA, the CDR3 is TGCAGCGTTGAAGGGTCAATGAACACTGAAGCTTTCTTT. Protein sequence: CSVEGSMNTEAFF.

V and J are TRBV18 and TRBJ2-5; 9 nucleotides align to TRBD1. This CDR3 has 15 amino acids. Germline assignment: CDR1 KGHSH and CDR2 LQKENI. The junction had 5 bases not matched to a gene; V was cut back by 0 bases and J by 6 bases. The CDR3 loop reads CASSPPGQGEKTQYF. The CDR3 DNA reads as TGTGCCAGCTCACCACCGGGACAGGGAGAGAAGACCCAGTACTTC.

V is TRBV5-1 and J is TRBJ2-2; TRBD1 matches at 10 bases. V lost 1 base to trimming and J lost 4 bases; unmatched junction nucleotides: 13. CDR1 and CDR2 (germline): SGHRS, YFSETQ. This CDR3 contains 19 residues. CDR3 DNA sequence: TGCGCCAGCAGCTTGCCCCGGGGGACAGGGGATCGTGGCACCGGGGAGCTGTTTTTT. It translates to CASSLPRGTGDRGTGELFF.

The chain has TRBV30 and TRBJ2-1, with D hard to call. Trimming removed 1 base at V and 8 bases at J, with 6 bases between. The CDR3 spans 11 residues. Germline values: CDR1 GTSNPN, CDR2 SVGIG (reference sequence). DNA for the CDR3: TGTGCCTGGAGTGGGAACCATGAGCAGTTCTTC. This sequence encodes CAWSGNHEQFF.

J is TRBJ2-1 and V is TRBV19, with 12 positions matching TRBD2. CDR1 LNHDA and CDR2 SQIVND come from the germline V gene (reference sequence). CDR3 length: 15 amino acids. Trimming removed 6 bases from V and 6 bases from J; junction bases left unmatched: 6. The CDR3 protein is CASSDTSGGFNEQFF. For the CDR3, the DNA is TGTGCCAGTAGCGATACTAGCGGGGGGTTCAATGAGCAGTTCTTC.

The chain employs TRBV19 and TRBJ1-2; no definite D call. The ends were cut back, 7 bases at V and 7 bases at J, with 19 bases in the middle. The CDR3 consists of 14 residues. The V gene's germline CDR1 is LNHDA and CDR2 SQIVND (reference sequence). CDR3 DNA: TGTGCCAGTAACAACGGTGGCAGAACAAGTGGCTACACCTTC. It codes for CASNNGGRTSGYTF.

The chain links TRBV14 to TRBJ2-7, with TRBD2 identical over 11 bases. CDR3 length: 18 amino acids. The junction had 11 bases not matched to a gene; V was cut back by 1 base and J by 3 bases. In germline, CDR1 is SGHDN, CDR2 FVKESK. CDR3 amino acids: CASSQVGASGTSGYEQYF. Written as DNA, the CDR3 is TGTGCCAGCAGCCAAGTGGGAGCCTCCGGGACTAGCGGCTACGAGCAGTACTTC.

The chain has TRBV6-2 or TRBV6-3 and TRBJ2-7, with 7 positions matching TRBD1. Germline assignment: CDR1 MNHEY and CDR2 SVGEGT. V trimming: 0 bases; J trimming: 2 bases; junction bases outside the gene matches: 4. The CDR3 contains 15 residues. The CDR3 here is CASSYSDRAPYEQYF. In nucleotides, the CDR3 is TGTGCCAGCAGTTACTCCGACAGGGCCCCCTACGAGCAGTACTTC.

This clone was recorded only once. The CDR3 nucleotides are TGTGCCAGCAGTACAGGGGCTAAGGCCTACGAGCAGTACTTC. Translating gives CASSTGAKAYEQYF. The chain uses TRBV7-9 and TRBJ2-7, with 7 bases that match TRBD1. Trimming removed 6 bases from V and 2 bases from J; junction bases left unmatched: 7. Germline V lookup: CDR1 SEHNR, CDR2 FQNEAQ (reference sequence). The CDR3 covers 14 residues. Drawing the rest from reference TRBV7-9 and TRBJ2-7, the complete variable domain is DTGVSQNPRHKITKRGQNVTFRCDPISEHNRLYWYRQTLGQGPEFLTYFQNEAQLEKSRLLSDRFSAERPKGSFSTLEIQRTEQGDSAMYLCASSTGAKAYEQYFGPGTRLTVT.

The CDR3 loop reads CASSLGGDSNQPQHF. The CDR3 nucleotides are TGTGCCAGCAGCTTGGGCGGGGACAGCAATCAGCCCCAGCATTTT. The J gene is TRBJ1-5, the V gene TRBV5-6; tentative D call: TRBD1 (5 bases). CDR1 and CDR2 from the germline V gene are SGHDT and YYEEEE. The V end was cut by 0 bases, the J end by 1 base, with 8 bases between. The CDR3 extends over 15 amino acids. The full variable domain, in which reference TRBV5-6 and TRBJ1-5 provide the parts outside the CDR3, is DAGVTQSPTHLIKTRGQQVTLRCSPKSGHDTVSWYQQALGQGPQFIFQYYEEEERQRGNFPDRFSGHQFPNYSSELNVNALLLGDSALYLCASSLGGDSNQPQHFGDGTRLSIL.